Following are 24 T cell receptor beta chains from one sample sequenced in a study of CD8 T cells in ankylosing spondylitis (dated by TCRdb to between 2016 and 2019). Overall study outcomes, separate from this receptor: A TCR beta motif of several highly homologous amino acid variants appeared characteristic of blood from ankylosing spondylitis patients.

The antigens of these receptors remain unknown. The library was made by 5' RACE. The sequencer was an Illumina HiSeq 2500. TCRdb ran its own pipeline on the public reads, namely fastp trimming at Q25 and MiXCR clone calling, and kept in-frame beta chains. All rows with the same CDR3 protein become a single entry with the most common DNA and genes. Across this sample there are approximately 540,000 distinct CDR3 sequences, with roughly an eighth seen only once. The ten most abundant clones make up around 6.8% of the sample. The source material was blood, either unsorted or a sorted T cell fraction (not recorded which). These receptors came from a male donor with ankylosing spondylitis.

V usage is TRBV24-1 and J usage is TRBJ2-2; D is perhaps TRBD2 (6 bases). V dropped 9 bases and J dropped 5 bases, with 12 bases sitting between them. The CDR3 contains 13 residues. In germline, CDR1 is KGHDR, CDR2 SFDVKD. The CDR3 region is CATLAAGTGELFF. The CDR3 DNA follows: TGTGCCACCTTAGCGGCGGGGACCGGGGAGCTGTTTTTT.

This chain joins TRBV5-4 and TRBJ2-3; no reliable D call. This CDR3 is 13 amino acids long. Germline assignment: CDR1 SGHNT and CDR2 YYREEE (reference sequence). Trimming cost V 0 bases and J 6 bases, with 8 bases left between them. This CDR3 reads CASSLDARDTQYF. CDR3 DNA sequence: TGTGCCAGCAGCTTGGATGCTCGCGATACGCAGTATTTT.

This clonotype was observed at least ten times. This chain links TRBV5-1 with TRBJ2-5, with 15 positions matching TRBD2. The CDR3 is made up of 15 amino acids. Germline-derived CDR1 and CDR2 are SGHRS and YFSETQ. V shed 2 bases, J shed 5 bases, and the junction held 1 base outside the gene matches. The CDR3 DNA reads TGCGCCAGCAGCTTTGGACTAGCGGGAGGGGAGACCCAGTACTTC. Translated, it gives CASSFGLAGGETQYF.

CDR3 DNA: TGTGCCAGCAGCCGTAGCGGGAGTACTGGGGCCAACGTCCTGACTTTC. Encoded protein: CASSRSGSTGANVLTF. The rearrangement joins TRBV14 to TRBJ2-6, with TRBD2 matching over 9 bases. The CDR3 has 16 residues. Germline trimming cut 4 bases from V and 2 bases from J; bases unmatched to any gene: 3. Germline lookup yields CDR1 SGHDN and CDR2 FVKESK.

This clonotype came up a few times. Written as DNA, the CDR3 is TGCAGTGCTAGAGGTCGAGGACTAGCGCACACCGGGGAGCTGTTTTTT. Amino acid sequence: CSARGRGLAHTGELFF. The gene calls are TRBV20-1 and TRBJ2-2; 9 bases are a match to TRBD2. The CDR3 length is 16 residues. Per germline, CDR1 DFQATT and CDR2 SNEGSKA (reference sequence). The ends lost 1 base at V and 3 bases at J; junction bases unmatched: 6.

V usage is TRBV5-4 and J usage is TRBJ2-1; 12 positions match TRBD2. V dropped 3 bases and J dropped 3; count of bases not matched to a gene: 4. The germline CDR1 and CDR2 sequences are SGHNT and YYREEE (reference sequence). The CDR3 covers 16 residues. The CDR3 reads CASSSRTSGNYNEQFF. The CDR3 DNA sequence: TGTGCCAGCAGCTCACGGACTAGCGGGAACTACAATGAGCAGTTCTTC. The whole variable domain, filled in from reference TRBV5-4 and TRBJ2-1, reads ETGVTQSPTHLIKTRGQQVTLRCSSQSGHNTVSWYQQALGQGPQFIFQYYREEENGRGNFPPRFSGLQFPNYSSELNVNALELDDSALYLCASSSRTSGNYNEQFFGPGTRLTVL.

The chain uses TRBV5-6 and TRBJ2-7; D is uncertain. Germline CDR1 and CDR2: SGHDT and YYEEEE. Trimming took off 0 bases at V and 1 base at J, with 8 bases between the two ends. This CDR3 is 14 amino acids long. CDR3 nucleotide sequence: TGTGCCAGCAGCTTGGGGTGGGCATCCTACGAGCAGTACTTC. Protein sequence: CASSLGWASYEQYF. Complete variable domain (other parts from reference TRBV5-6 and TRBJ2-7): DAGVTQSPTHLIKTRGQQVTLRCSPKSGHDTVSWYQQALGQGPQFIFQYYEEEERQRGNFPDRFSGHQFPNYSSELNVNALLLGDSALYLCASSLGWASYEQYFGPGTRLTVT.

This clonotype was counted a few times. The CDR3 DNA sequence: TGCGCCAGCAGCTCGGGACAGGGGGTTAGGAATGAGCAGTTCTTC. Its protein is CASSSGQGVRNEQFF. V and J are TRBV5-1 and TRBJ2-1; the match to TRBD1 covers 11 bases. J gave up 7 bases and V 3 bases, and 6 bases lay outside the gene matches. CDR1 is SGHRS and CDR2 is YFSETQ in the germline V gene. The length of the CDR3 is 15 residues.

The chain joins TRBV12-3 or TRBV12-4 to TRBJ2-3; possible D gene TRBD2, 6 bases. The CDR3 is 13 amino acids. Trimming took 1 base from V and 14 from J, leaving 16 bases between them. CDR3 DNA: TGTGCCAGCAGTTTAGGGCTAGCGACTAGGGGGTATTTT. It yields the protein CASSLGLATRGYF.

The chain uses TRBV7-9 and TRBJ2-7, with D tentatively TRBD1 or TRBD2 (6 bases each). Germline loops: CDR1 SEHNR, CDR2 FQNEAQ (reference sequence). The CDR3 runs to 15 residues. V lost 5 bases and J lost 3, with 17 bases in between. As DNA, the CDR3 is TGTGCCAGCAGCGGGGATCGGGGGCAACACTACGAGCAGTACTTC. Translation: CASSGDRGQHYEQYF.

This clonotype was counted between two and nine times. The rearrangement links TRBV29-1 to TRBJ2-3; 12 nucleotides agree with TRBD2. CDR1 is SQVTM, CDR2 ANQGSEA, per germline. This CDR3 comprises 14 residues. V trimming: 7 bases; J trimming: 0 bases; junction bases outside the gene matches: 2. The CDR3 DNA reads as TGCAGCGGGGGGACTAGCGGGAGCACAGATACGCAGTATTTT. Translating it yields CSGGTSGSTDTQYF.

V is TRBV20-1 and J is TRBJ2-1, with a weak D call TRBD1 (5 bases). CDR1 and CDR2 (germline): DFQATT, SNEGSKA (reference sequence). This CDR3 contains 13 residues. Trimming removed 6 bases from V and 8 bases from J, with 17 bases in between. The CDR3 bases are TGCAGTGCGAGTTGGGTCCCACAGGATGAGCAGTTCTTC. Translation gives CSASWVPQDEQFF.

At least ten counts were recorded for this clonotype. The gene calls are TRBV12-3 or TRBV12-4 and TRBJ1-1; 10 nucleotides line up with TRBD1. With 3 bases clipped from V and 4 bases from J, the junction kept 8 bases outside the gene matches. This CDR3 comprises 16 residues. CDR3 protein: CASSFFGGTGATEAFF. The DNA for the CDR3 is TGTGCCAGCAGTTTTTTCGGTGGGACAGGGGCCACTGAAGCTTTCTTT.

The V and J genes are TRBV5-1 and TRBJ2-1; 10 positions match TRBD2. The germline V gene encodes CDR1 SGHRS and CDR2 YFSETQ. J gave up 9 bases and V 2 bases, and 8 bases lay outside the gene matches. The CDR3 covers 15 residues. The CDR3: CASSLILAGDAEQFF. CDR3 DNA sequence: TGCGCCAGCAGCTTAATCCTAGCGGGAGATGCTGAGCAGTTCTTC. The full variable domain, completed using reference TRBV5-1 and TRBJ2-1, is KAGVTQTPRYLIKTRGQQVTLSCSPISGHRSVSWYQQTPGQGLQFLFEYFSETQRNKGNFPGRFSGRQFSNSRSEMNVSTLELGDSALYLCASSLILAGDAEQFFGPGTRLTVL.

This sequence joins TRBV30 and TRBJ2-1; tentatively, D is TRBD1 (6 bases). Germline V gives CDR1 GTSNPN, CDR2 SVGIG (reference sequence). This CDR3 region has 15 residues. V dropped 0 bases and J dropped 4 bases, with 13 bases sitting between them. The CDR3 region is CAWSVAGTYYNEQFF. The CDR3 DNA is TGTGCCTGGAGTGTTGCTGGGACATATTACAATGAGCAGTTCTTC.

This clonotype was counted many times. This chain uses TRBV4-2 with TRBJ2-2; D gene uncertain. The length of the CDR3 is 14 residues. Deletions cut 2 bases from V and 3 bases from J, with 7 bases between. Germline V lookup: CDR1 LGHNA, CDR2 YNFKEQ. CDR3 in amino acids: CASSQKAHTGELFF. The CDR3 DNA is TGTGCCAGCAGCCAAAAAGCCCACACCGGGGAGCTGTTTTTT.

This sequence joins TRBV7-9 and TRBJ1-1; 11 bases map to TRBD1. This CDR3 is 16 amino acids long. Trimming cost V 5 bases and J 6 bases; bases outside gene matches: 11. The germline gives CDR1 SEHNR, CDR2 FQNEAQ (reference sequence). The CDR3 DNA reads as TGTGCCAGCAGCCAACCTTGGGACAGGGGGTTCGCTGAAGCTTTCTTT. Protein sequence: CASSQPWDRGFAEAFF.

This clonotype was seen more than once but under ten times. The V call is TRBV7-2, the J call TRBJ1-1, with D possibly TRBD1 on 5 matching bases. The CDR3 spans 13 residues. The germline V gene has CDR1 SGHTA and CDR2 FQGNSA. Trimming cost V 4 bases and J 7 bases, with 13 bases left between them. The CDR3 DNA reads as TGTGCCAGCAGCTCCCAGGGTGGGAGTGAAGCTTTCTTT. This gives the protein CASSSQGGSEAFF.

In this sample, this clonotype turned up a few times. The chain is built from TRBV29-1 and TRBJ1-5, with D possibly matching TRBD1 (5 bases). Trimming took off 6 bases at V and 4 bases at J, with 13 bases between the two ends. The germline V gene has CDR1 SQVTM and CDR2 ANQGSEA. CDR3 length: 13 residues. CDR3 nucleotide sequence: TGCAGCGTCGGCGACAGTTTAAATCAGCCCCAGCATTTT. This sequence encodes CSVGDSLNQPQHF.

The chain employs TRBV20-1 and TRBJ2-7; a possible D gene is TRBD2 (5 bases). The germline V gene has CDR1 DFQATT and CDR2 SNEGSKA (reference sequence). V was clipped by 5 bases and J by 7 bases, with 18 bases between them. The length of the CDR3 is 13 residues. The CDR3, as DNA: TGCAGTGCTTCCGCGGGCCCCGCGGAGGAGCAGTACGTC. Translated, it gives CSASAGPAEEQYV.

The genes are TRBV18 and TRBJ2-6; the D gene is possibly TRBD1 (5 bases). Germline CDR1 KGHSH, CDR2 LQKENI. With 4 bases removed from V and 1 base from J, the gap between germline ends came to 17 bases. This CDR3 is 18 amino acids long. CDR3 sequence: CASSLNDRAGSGANVLTF. The CDR3 region has the DNA TGTGCCAGCTCACTAAACGACCGGGCAGGGTCTGGGGCCAACGTCCTGACTTTC.

V usage is TRBV7-8 and J usage is TRBJ1-4; 7 positions agree with TRBD1. This CDR3 spans 15 amino acids. Germline-derived CDR1 and CDR2 are SGHVS and FQNEAQ. V shed 5 bases, J shed 3 bases, and the junction held 6 bases outside the gene matches. In DNA, the CDR3 is TGTGCCAGCAGCGCTTCGGGGACAGCTAATGAAAAACTGTTTTTT. Translated, it gives CASSASGTANEKLFF. The whole variable domain, remainder taken from reference TRBV7-8 and TRBJ1-4, is GAGVSQSPRYKVAKRGQDVALRCDPISGHVSLFWYQQALGQGPEFLTYFQNEAQLDKSGLPSDRFFAERPEGSVSTLKIQRTQQEDSAVYLCASSASGTANEKLFFGSGTQLSVL.

The V gene is TRBV3-1, the J gene TRBJ1-2; tentatively, D is TRBD1 (5 bases). This CDR3 contains 13 residues. The ends were cut back, 2 bases at V and 9 bases at J, with 13 bases in the middle. CDR1 is LGHDT, CDR2 YNNKEL, per germline (reference sequence). The CDR3 loop is CASSQLTGESYTF. DNA of the CDR3: TGTGCCAGCAGCCAATTGACGGGGGAGAGCTACACCTTC.

The chain is built from TRBV24-1 and TRBJ2-5; D may be TRBD2 (6 bases). V was trimmed by 5 bases and J by 5 bases, leaving 17 bases between them. The CDR3 contains 15 residues. Germline V lookup: CDR1 KGHDR, CDR2 SFDVKD. The CDR3 spells CATSVVGGTGETQYF. The CDR3 region has the DNA TGTGCCACCAGTGTGGTCGGAGGGACCGGTGAGACCCAGTACTTC.